The 3 T cell receptor beta chains in this list originate from one sample, sequenced in a study of siplizumab effects on memory and regulatory T cells. TCRdb's copy holds only in-frame clones and misses some; the assay was immunoSEQ multiplex PCR. The sample shows some 88,000 clones, over 80% of them seen only once. Sequences were obtained from CD4+ T cells sorted from blood. The receptors stem from a human donor in good health.

This clone appeared once. The CDR3 DNA reads as TGCGCCAGCAGCTTTGGGCACCAGAACACCGGGGAGCTGTTTTTT. Translated: CASSFGHQNTGELFF. The chain carries TRBV5-1 and TRBJ2-2; D is unresolved. CDR3 length equals 15 residues. CDR1 is SGHRS and CDR2 is YFSETQ in the germline V gene. With 2 bases removed from V and 1 base from J, the gap between germline ends came to 9 bases.

The CDR3 coding sequence is TGTGCCAGCAGTTACGAGTGGGGGTACGAGCAGTACTTC. It encodes CASSYEWGYEQYF. The chain employs TRBV6-5 and TRBJ2-7; TRBD1 or TRBD2 may be the D gene (5 bases each). There are 13 residues in the CDR3. The germline CDR1 and CDR2 sequences are MNHEY and SVGAGI. The V end lost 2 bases, the J end lost 4 bases, and 9 bases lay between the germline ends.

This clone was observed many times. V is TRBV5-6 and J is TRBJ2-2; D is uncertain. V shed 2 bases and J shed 2 bases, with 13 bases lying between them. The germline V gene has CDR1 SGHDT and CDR2 YYEEEE. This CDR3 contains 16 residues. This CDR3 is CASSFLLGINTGELFF. The CDR3, as DNA: TGTGCCAGCAGCTTTCTGTTGGGGATAAACACCGGGGAGCTGTTTTTT.